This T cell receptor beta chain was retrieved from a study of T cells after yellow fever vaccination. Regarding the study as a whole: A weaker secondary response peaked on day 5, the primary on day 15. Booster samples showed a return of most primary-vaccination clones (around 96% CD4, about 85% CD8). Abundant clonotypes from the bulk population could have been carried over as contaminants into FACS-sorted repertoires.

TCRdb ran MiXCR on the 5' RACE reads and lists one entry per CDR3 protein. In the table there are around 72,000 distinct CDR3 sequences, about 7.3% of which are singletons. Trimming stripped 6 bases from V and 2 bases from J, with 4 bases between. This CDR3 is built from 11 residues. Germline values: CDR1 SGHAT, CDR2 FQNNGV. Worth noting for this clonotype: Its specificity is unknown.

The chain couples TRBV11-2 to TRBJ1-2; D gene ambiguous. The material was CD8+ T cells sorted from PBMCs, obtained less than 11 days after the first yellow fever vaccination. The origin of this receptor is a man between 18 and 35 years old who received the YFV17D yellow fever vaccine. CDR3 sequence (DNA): TGTGCCAGCAGAGAGAACTATGGCTACACCTTC. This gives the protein CASRENYGYTF.